The sample holds a few counts of the clone carrying this T cell receptor (beta chain). Its specificity is not known. The hyperthyroidism patients had all been newly diagnosed, and their disease duration was under 2 months. Their ages ranged from 18 to 65 years. Exclusion of patients followed from uncontrolled infection, other autoimmune disease, pregnancy or lactation. This sample is part of a study of T cells in Graves' hyperthyroidism and ophthalmopathy. Study in general: Once the initial diagnosis was made, peripheral blood was obtained before any treatment. Broader study findings: Ophthalmopathy onset followed model prediction by a median approximately 6.2 months.

Using RNA transcripts as the source, TCR beta CDR3 regions were amplified. TCR CDR3 regions were first amplified by RT-PCR with HTBI primers. Using its own MiXCR run on the multiplex PCR reads, TCRdb lists one record per CDR3 protein. Of more than 300,000 distinct CDR3 sequences in the sample, roughly 17% are singletons; the top ten hold roughly 35%. This CDR3 comprises 14 residues. Germline loops: CDR1 DFQATT, CDR2 SNEGSKA (reference sequence). Trimming cost V 6 bases and J 4 bases, with 17 bases left between them. The source is a woman in her twenties or thirties with Graves' hyperthyroidism that later progressed to Graves' ophthalmopathy. The genes are TRBV20-1 and TRBJ2-3; no clear D. The sequenced sample consisted of blood. CDR3 loop: CSAHTPLRSDTQYF. The DNA for the CDR3 is TGCAGTGCCCACACCCCCCTCCGGTCAGATACGCAGTATTTT.